The 10 T cell receptor beta chains given below trace back to one sample, sequenced in a study of T cells after yellow fever vaccination. TCRdb re-called the 5' RACE reads with MiXCR, one entry per CDR3 protein. The repertoire consists of about 63,000 distinct CDR3 sequences, with around 7.4% occurring once and the leading ten covering 30% to 45%. This specimen was CD8+ T cells sorted from PBMCs, taken 15 days after the yellow fever booster vaccination. The source is a man aged 30 to 39 who received the YFV17D yellow fever vaccine.

At least ten counts were recorded for this clonotype. This chain joins TRBV5-1 and TRBJ2-3; D unresolved. CDR3 length equals 15 residues. Germline assignment: CDR1 SGHRS and CDR2 YFSETQ. The V gene lost 4 bases and the J gene lost 3 bases, with 15 bases spanning the gap. CDR3 loop: CASSQEGYLTDTQYF. As DNA, the CDR3 is TGCGCCAGCAGCCAGGAAGGTTATTTGACAGATACGCAGTATTTT.

This clonotype was found many times. The chain uses TRBV29-1 and TRBJ1-1, with a weak D call TRBD1 (5 bases). The germline gives CDR1 SQVTM, CDR2 ANQGSEA. CDR3 length: 12 amino acids. V was shortened by 6 bases and J by 0 bases, with 8 bases between the two germline ends. CDR3 DNA: TGCAGCGTCCAGGGCATGAACACTGAAGCTTTCTTT. Encoded protein: CSVQGMNTEAFF.

A remark on this clonotype: This may arise from a read error, as a much more abundant clone is one base away. The V gene is TRBV5-1, the J gene TRBJ2-7; a possible D gene is TRBD1 (5 bases). CDR1 and CDR2 from the germline V gene are SGHRS and YFSETQ. The CDR3 contains 18 residues. The CDR3 loop is CARSLDGLGRVEASEQYF. CDR3 DNA: TGCGCCCGCAGCTTGGATGGCCTTGGCAGGGTGGAAGCCAGCGAGCAGTACTTC.

This clonotype was counted many times. CDR3 coding DNA: TGTGCCAGCAGCTCCGGGACTAGCGGTCAAGAGACCCAGTACTTC. Its translation is CASSSGTSGQETQYF. This rearrangement joins TRBV7-9 to TRBJ2-5, with 11 bases that match TRBD2. CDR1 is SEHNR and CDR2 is FQNEAQ in the germline V gene (reference sequence). This CDR3 has 15 residues. Germline trimming cut 4 bases from V and 2 bases from J; bases unmatched to any gene: 3.

This clonotype occurred many times. The J gene is TRBJ2-7, the V gene TRBV30, with D possibly matching TRBD1 (5 bases). CDR1 and CDR2 from the germline V gene are GTSNPN and SVGIG (reference sequence). The CDR3 has 12 amino acids. V was cut by 8 bases and J by 0 bases, with 11 bases left in between. The CDR3 DNA sequence: TGTGCCGGCTCTGACAGCTCCTACGAGCAGTACTTC. Protein sequence: CAGSDSSYEQYF.

In this sample, this clonotype turned up a few times. The V call is TRBV19, the J call TRBJ1-5; the D is unclear. This CDR3 is built from 13 residues. Between the trimmed V and J ends, which lost 3 bases and 4 bases, there was a span of 7 bases. Germline CDR1 LNHDA, CDR2 SQIVND (reference sequence). The CDR3 DNA reads TGTGCCAGTAGTATCGTAGCGAATCAGCCCCAGCATTTT. Translation gives CASSIVANQPQHF.

This sequence joins TRBV4-3 and TRBJ2-4, with 7 bases matching TRBD2. This CDR3 contains 20 residues. The V and J ends lost 3 bases and 1 base, in that order; junction bases with no gene match: 18. The V gene's germline CDR1 is LGHNA and CDR2 YSLEER. CDR3 coding DNA: TGCGCCAGCAGCCATGGGGGGGAGGGCCGCCTTGGGGACGCCAAAAACATTCAGTACTTC. Translated, it gives CASSHGGEGRLGDAKNIQYF.

This clonotype was observed many times. J is TRBJ2-5 and V is TRBV12-5; unclear D gene. Germline lookup yields CDR1 LGHNT and CDR2 FRNRAP. The CDR3 length is 13 residues. V lost 6 bases and J 5 bases, leaving 13 bases between the germline ends. The CDR3, as DNA: TGTGCTAGTGGAGACGGGTCACGGGAGACCCAGTACTTC. This sequence encodes CASGDGSRETQYF.

This clonotype was seen repeatedly, ten times or more. The CDR3 DNA reads TGCGCCAGCAGCCAATATGAGACAGGGGGAGACTATGGCTACACCTTC. Residues: CASSQYETGGDYGYTF. The V and J genes are TRBV4-3 and TRBJ1-2; TRBD1 agrees at 9 bases. Unmatched junction bases numbered 7, after V lost 2 bases and J lost 3 bases. The V gene's germline CDR1 is LGHNA and CDR2 YSLEER. The CDR3 is made up of 16 amino acids.

CDR3 coding DNA: TGCAGTGCGGGGACTAGCGGGATGGGTTTGGTCTACGAGCAGTACTTC. Protein: CSAGTSGMGLVYEQYF. This sequence joins TRBV20-1 and TRBJ2-7; 13 nucleotides align to TRBD2. Germline V gene data show CDR1 as DFQATT and CDR2 as SNEGSKA (reference sequence). V gave up 6 bases and J gave up 3 bases; unmatched junction bases: 11. The CDR3 totals 16 residues.